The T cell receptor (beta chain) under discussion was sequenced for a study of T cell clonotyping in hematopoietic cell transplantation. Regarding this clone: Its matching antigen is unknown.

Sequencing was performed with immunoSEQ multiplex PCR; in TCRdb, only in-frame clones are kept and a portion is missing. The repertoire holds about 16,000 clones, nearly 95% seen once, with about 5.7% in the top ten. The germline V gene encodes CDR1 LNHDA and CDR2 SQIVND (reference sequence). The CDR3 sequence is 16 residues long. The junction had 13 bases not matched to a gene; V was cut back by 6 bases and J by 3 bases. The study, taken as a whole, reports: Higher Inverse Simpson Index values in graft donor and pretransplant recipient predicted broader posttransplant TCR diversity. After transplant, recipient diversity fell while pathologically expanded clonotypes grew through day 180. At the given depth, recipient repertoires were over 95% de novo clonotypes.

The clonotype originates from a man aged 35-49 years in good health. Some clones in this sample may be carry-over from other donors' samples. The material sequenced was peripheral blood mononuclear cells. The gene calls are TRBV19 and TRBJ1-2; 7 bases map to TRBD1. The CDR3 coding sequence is TGTGCCAGTAGGAGTACCAACCAGGGGGGGGACTATGGCTACACCTTC. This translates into CASRSTNQGGDYGYTF.